This T cell receptor (beta chain) was sequenced during a study of blood T cells in healthy people across ages. Combining a sample-barcoded 5' primer with a J-beta primer mix, a second PCR ran for roughly 6 to 12 cycles. A single record per CDR3 protein comes from TCRdb applying MiXCR to the 5' RACE reads. This table holds fewer than 1,000,000 distinct CDR3 sequences, 46% found once. There are 16 residues in the CDR3. The V gene lost 0 bases and the J gene lost 7 bases, with 17 bases spanning the gap. CDR1 and CDR2 from the germline V gene are MGHRA and YSYEKL. The sequenced sample consisted of blood. This clonotype originated in a man older than 75 in good health. V is TRBV4-1 and J is TRBJ2-3; weak D call: TRBD2 (6 bases). The CDR3 is CASSQDPSGFGNTQYF. In DNA, the CDR3 is TGCGCCAGCAGCCAAGACCCGAGCGGGTTTGGGAATACGCAGTATTTT.